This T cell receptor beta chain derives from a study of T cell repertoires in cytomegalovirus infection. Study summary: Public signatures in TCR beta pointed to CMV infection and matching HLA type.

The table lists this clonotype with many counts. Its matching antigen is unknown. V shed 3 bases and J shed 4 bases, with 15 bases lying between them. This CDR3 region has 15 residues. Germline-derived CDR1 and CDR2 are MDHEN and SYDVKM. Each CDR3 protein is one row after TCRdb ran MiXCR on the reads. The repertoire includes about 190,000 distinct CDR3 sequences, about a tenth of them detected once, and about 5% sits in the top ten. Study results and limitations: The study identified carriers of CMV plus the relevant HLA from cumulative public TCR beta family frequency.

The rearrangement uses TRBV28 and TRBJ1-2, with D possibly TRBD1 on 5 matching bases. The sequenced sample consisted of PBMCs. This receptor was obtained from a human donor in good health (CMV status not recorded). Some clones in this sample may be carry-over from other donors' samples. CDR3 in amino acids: CASSFSTARSYGYTF. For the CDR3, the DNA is TGTGCCAGCAGTTTCTCGACAGCTAGGAGCTATGGCTACACCTTC.